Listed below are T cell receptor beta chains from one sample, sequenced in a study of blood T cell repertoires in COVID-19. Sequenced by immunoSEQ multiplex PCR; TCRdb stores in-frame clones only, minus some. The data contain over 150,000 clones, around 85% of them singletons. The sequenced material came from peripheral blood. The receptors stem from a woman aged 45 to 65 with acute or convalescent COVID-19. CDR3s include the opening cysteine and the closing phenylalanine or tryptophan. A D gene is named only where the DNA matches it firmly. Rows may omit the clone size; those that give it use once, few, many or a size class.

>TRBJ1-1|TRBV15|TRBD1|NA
TGTGCCACCAGAAAACCAGGGGGTAGGAACACTGAAGCTTTCTTT
CATRKPGGRNTEAFF
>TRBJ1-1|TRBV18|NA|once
TGTGCCAGCTCACCACAGGGAGGTAGGACTGAAGCTTTCTTT
CASSPQGGRTEAFF
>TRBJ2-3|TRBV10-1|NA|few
TGCGCCAGCAGTGAACAGAGAGGCACAGATACGCAGTATTTT
CASSEQRGTDTQYF
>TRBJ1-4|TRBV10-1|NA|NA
TGCGCCAGCAGTGAGGAGACGGGGAATGAAAAACTGTTTTTT
CASSEETGNEKLFF
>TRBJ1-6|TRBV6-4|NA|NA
TGTGCCAGGGAGGGGCCCTTACATTCACCCCTCCACTTT
CAREGPLHSPLHF
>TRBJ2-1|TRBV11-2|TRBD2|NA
TGTGCCAGCAGCCAGGGACTAGCACGTGAGCAGTTCTTC
CASSQGLAREQFF
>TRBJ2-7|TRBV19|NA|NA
TGTGCCGCATCGCCAGGGAACTCCTACGAGCAGTACTTC
CAASPGNSYEQYF
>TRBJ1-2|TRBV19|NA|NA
TGTGCCAGTAGTATCGCGCGGGGGATCTATGGCTACACCTTC
CASSIARGIYGYTF
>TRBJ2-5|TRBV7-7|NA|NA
TGTGCCAGCAGCTTAGGACTCCAAGAGACCCAGTACTTC
CASSLGLQETQYF
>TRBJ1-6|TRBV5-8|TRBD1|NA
TGTGCCAGCAGCAACCGGGACAGGATCCTTTCACCCCTCCACTTT
CASSNRDRILSPLHF
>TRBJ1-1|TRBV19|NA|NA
TGTGCCAGTAGTATGGGCTTCAACACTGAAGCTTTCTTT
CASSMGFNTEAFF
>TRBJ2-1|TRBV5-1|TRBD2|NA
TGCGCCAGCAGCGTGAAATGGACTAGCGGGTACTACAATGAGCAGTTCTTC
CASSVKWTSGYYNEQFF
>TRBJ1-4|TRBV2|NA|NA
TGTGCCAGCTCATATATGTTCTTAGGGGGTGAAAAACTGTTTTTT
CASSYMFLGGEKLFF
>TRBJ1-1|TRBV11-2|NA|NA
TGTGCCAGCAGCCCGAGAGGTCTCCCTCTGACAGCTTTCTTT
CASSPRGLPLTAFF
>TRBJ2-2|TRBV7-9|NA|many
TGTGCCAGCAGCCTCCTAAACACCGGGGAGCTGTTTTTT
CASSLLNTGELFF
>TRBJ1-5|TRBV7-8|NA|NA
TGTGCCAGCAGCTTACGGAGGGAACCCAGTCAGCCCCAGCATTTT
CASSLRREPSQPQHF
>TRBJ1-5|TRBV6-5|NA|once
TGTGCCAGCAAGGGGTCTATGGGCCGGGATCAGCCCCAGCATTTT
CASKGSMGRDQPQHF
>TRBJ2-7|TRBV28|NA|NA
TGTGCCAGCAGTTTGACTGCGGGGCTCGAGCAGTACTTC
CASSLTAGLEQYF
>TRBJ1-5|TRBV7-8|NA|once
TGTGCCAGCAGCTTGTTGGGAGATCAGCCCCAGCATTTT
CASSLLGDQPQHF
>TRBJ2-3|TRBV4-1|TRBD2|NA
TGCGCCAGCAGCCATCCGGGCGCGGGACTAGCGGGAGGGCCAACGCAGGGCACGCAGTATTTT
CASSHPGAGLAGGPTQGTQYF
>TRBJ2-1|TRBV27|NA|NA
TGTGCCAGCAGCAGAGGGGGCAATGAGCAGTTCTTC
CASSRGGNEQFF
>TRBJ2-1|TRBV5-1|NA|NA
TGCGCCAGCAGCTTGGAGACTATGCATTACAATGAGCAGTTCTTC
CASSLETMHYNEQFF
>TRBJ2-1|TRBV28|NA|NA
TGTGCCAGCAGTTTTTCAAGGGGGGGCGAAGAGCAGTTCTTC
CASSFSRGGEEQFF
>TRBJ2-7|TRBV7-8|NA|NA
TGTGCCAGCAGCTTAGATAGGGGTTCCTACGAGCAGTACTTC
CASSLDRGSYEQYF
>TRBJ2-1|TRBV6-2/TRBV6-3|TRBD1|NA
TGTGCCAGCAGTTCCCAAACAGGGGGCTTGGGAAATGAGCAGTTCTTC
CASSSQTGGLGNEQFF
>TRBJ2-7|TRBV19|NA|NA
TGTGCCAGTAGTATCACAGGGTTAGGCTACGAGCAGTACTTC
CASSITGLGYEQYF
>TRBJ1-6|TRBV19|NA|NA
TGTGCCAGTAGTATAGAGGATACGAGGAATTCACCCCTCCACTTT
CASSIEDTRNSPLHF
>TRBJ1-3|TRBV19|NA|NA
TGTGCCAGTAGAGACCAGGGGTCGCGAGGAAACACCATATATTTT
CASRDQGSRGNTIYF
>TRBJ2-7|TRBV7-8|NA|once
TGTGCCAGCAGCCAAGGACAAGGGGCTAACTACGAGCAGTACTTC
CASSQGQGANYEQYF
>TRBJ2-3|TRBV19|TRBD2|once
TGTGCCAGTAGTGTCGGGACTAGCGGGGGCCCGCCAAGTAATACGCAGTATTTT
CASSVGTSGGPPSNTQYF
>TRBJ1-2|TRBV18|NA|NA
TGTGCCAGCTCACCAGAGCTCTATGGCTACACCTTC
CASSPELYGYTF
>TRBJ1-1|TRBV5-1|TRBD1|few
TGCGCCAGCAGCTTAGCAGGGGGCTACACTGAAGCTTTCTTT
CASSLAGGYTEAFF
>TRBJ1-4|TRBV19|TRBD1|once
TGTGCCACCGCAGTGACAGGGGGTGGCGAAAAACTGTTTTTT
CATAVTGGGEKLFF
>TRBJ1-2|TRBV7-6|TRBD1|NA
TGTGCCAGCAGCTTAAGAGTCCCGGGACAGGGAGGTGGTGACTATGGCTACACCTTC
CASSLRVPGQGGGDYGYTF
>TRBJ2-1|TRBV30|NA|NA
TGTGCCTGGAGAGGGAAGCGGAAGAGCGCAGACAATGAGCAGTTCTTC
CAWRGKRKSADNEQFF
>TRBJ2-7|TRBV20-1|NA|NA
TGCAGTGCTAGTGGGAGCTACGAGCAGTACTTC
CSASGSYEQYF
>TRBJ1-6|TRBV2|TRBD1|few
TGTGCCAGCAGTGAACAGACAGGGCAGAATTCACCCCTCCACTTT
CASSEQTGQNSPLHF
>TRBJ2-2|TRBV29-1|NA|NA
TGCAGCGTTAACGGGAACACCGGGGAGCTGTTTTTT
CSVNGNTGELFF
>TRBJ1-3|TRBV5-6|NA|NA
TGTGCCAGCAGCTTTTCAGGTCACCCCTCTGGAAACACCATATATTTT
CASSFSGHPSGNTIYF
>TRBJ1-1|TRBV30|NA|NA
TGTGCCTGGATCCCGAACAGGATCAGGAACACTGAAGCTTTCTTT
CAWIPNRIRNTEAFF
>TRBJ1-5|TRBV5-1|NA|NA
TGCGCCAGCAGCTTGGAGGCCTTGGCGGGCAATCAGCCCCAGCATTTT
CASSLEALAGNQPQHF
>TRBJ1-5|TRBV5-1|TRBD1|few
TGCGCCAGCAGCTCCGGGGACAGGGAAGGTGGGCCCCAGCATTTT
CASSSGDREGGPQHF
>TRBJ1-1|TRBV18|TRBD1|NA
TGTGCCAGCTCACCAGCGGACAGGGCCAACACTGAAGCTTTCTTT
CASSPADRANTEAFF